This T cell receptor (beta chain) was captured by sequencing in a study of T cell responses to AZD1222 COVID-19 vaccine. This CDR3 spans 13 amino acids. CDR1 is MDHEN and CDR2 is SYDVKM in the germline V gene. Trimming at V came to 3 bases and at J to 8 bases, leaving 2 bases not matched to a gene. General observations from the study: Spike-specific TCR repertoires showed rising breadth and depth after two AZD1222 doses. Mostly white British, mostly female donors; authors suggested clonal diversity may be underestimated. It was only after the peak T cell response that any repertoires were sampled.

About this clone: What it binds is unknown. The same CDR3 can be traced to other DNA sequences in this sample.

The method was immunoSEQ multiplex PCR; TCRdb's version includes in-frame clones alone and lacks a portion of them. The data show some 190,000 clones, with about 95% seen just once and around 1.5% held by the top ten. The sequence came from an adult who received the MenACWY meningococcal vaccine as a control. The material sequenced was peripheral blood, taken 28 days after the second dose of the MenACWY control vaccine. The V gene is TRBV28, the J gene TRBJ1-2; 11 bases align to TRBD1. As DNA, the CDR3 is TGTGCCAGCAGTTTGGGACAGGGGGGAGGCTACACCTTC. Its translation is CASSLGQGGGYTF.